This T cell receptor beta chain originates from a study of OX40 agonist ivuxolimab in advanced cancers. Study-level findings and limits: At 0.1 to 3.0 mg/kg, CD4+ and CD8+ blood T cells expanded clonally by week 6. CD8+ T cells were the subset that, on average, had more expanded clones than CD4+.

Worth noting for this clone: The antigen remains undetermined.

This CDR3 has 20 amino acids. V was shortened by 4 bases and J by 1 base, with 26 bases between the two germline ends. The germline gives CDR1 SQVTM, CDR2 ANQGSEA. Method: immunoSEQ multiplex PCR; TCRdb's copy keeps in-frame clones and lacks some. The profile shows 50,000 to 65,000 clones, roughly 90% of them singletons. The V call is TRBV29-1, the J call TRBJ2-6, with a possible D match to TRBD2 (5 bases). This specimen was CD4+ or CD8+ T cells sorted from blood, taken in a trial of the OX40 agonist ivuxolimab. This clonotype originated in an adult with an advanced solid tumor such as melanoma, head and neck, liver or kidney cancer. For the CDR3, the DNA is TGCAGCGTTGCGTTGAGGGAGAAGTCCCAATTTGATTCTGGGGCCAACGTCCTGACTTTC. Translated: CSVALREKSQFDSGANVLTF.